This entry lists 16 T cell receptor beta chains sequenced from one sample in a study of blood T cell repertoires in COVID-19 (dated by TCRdb to between 2020 and 2021). The method behind the library was the immunoSEQ multiplex PCR assay. What TCRdb holds here is the immuneACCESS table cut down to in-frame rearrangements. Part of the clones is not present; checked against another copy, under half of the missing clones reflect an unresolved V gene, and the others are unexplained. Counted in this sample were about 260,000 clones; more than 75% of them appeared once. The ten top clones hold more than 4.5% of the sample. Sequencing was performed on peripheral blood. The receptors shown here come from a woman aged 60-75 years with COVID-19, enrolled during active disease.

The chain joins TRBV14 to TRBJ1-1, with 8 bases identical to TRBD1. With 1 base clipped from V and 1 base from J, the junction kept 5 bases outside the gene matches. The germline gives CDR1 SGHDN, CDR2 FVKESK. The length of the CDR3 is 16 residues. In DNA, the CDR3 is TGTGCCAGCAGCCAAGTGGCAGGGGGCTGGAACACTGAAGCTTTCTTT. This sequence encodes CASSQVAGGWNTEAFF.

This clone was detected a few times. The J gene is TRBJ2-7, the V gene TRBV27; TRBD2 agrees at 9 bases. Germline-derived CDR1 and CDR2 are MNHEY and SMNVEV (reference sequence). This CDR3 region has 13 residues. Germline trimming cut 8 bases from V and 3 bases from J; bases unmatched to any gene: 5. The CDR3 region is CASRRREGYEQYF. CDR3 bases: TGTGCCAGCCGCCGGCGGGAGGGCTACGAGCAGTACTTC.

V and J are TRBV9 and TRBJ1-5; 7 bases map to TRBD1. CDR3 length: 14 residues. The germline V gene has CDR1 SGDLS and CDR2 YYNGEE. Trimming took 0 bases from V and 5 from J; bases not matched to a gene: 2. The CDR3 DNA is TGTGCCAGCAGCGTAGGTACAGGGGATCAGCCCCAGCATTTT. Translated, it gives CASSVGTGDQPQHF.

V usage is TRBV7-7 and J usage is TRBJ2-7; 7 bases line up with TRBD2. The germline CDR1 and CDR2 sequences are SSHAT and FNYEAQ (reference sequence). V trimming: 5 bases; J trimming: 2 bases; junction bases outside the gene matches: 6. The CDR3 covers 14 residues. In DNA, the CDR3 is TGTGCCAGCAGCGCCGGGACTAAGACCTACGAGCAGTACTTC. Translating gives CASSAGTKTYEQYF.

Points on this clone: Because the CDR3 is missing its conserved closing phenylalanine or tryptophan, this is likely a read error. The DNA is omitted, as the CDR3 cannot be located on it reliably, and the CDR3 follows TCRdb's listing. The chain employs TRBV6-6 and TRBJ1-1. The CDR3 spans 12 amino acids, including both terminal residues. Germline-derived CDR1 and CDR2 are MNHNY and SVGAGI (reference sequence). The chain's CDR3 is CASSPTGGRAEV.

V gene TRBV5-1 combines with J gene TRBJ2-2, with 9 bases identical to TRBD2. The CDR3 totals 17 residues. The germline V gene has CDR1 SGHRS and CDR2 YFSETQ. With 0 bases clipped from V and 5 bases from J, the junction kept 8 bases outside the gene matches. CDR3 DNA sequence: TGCGCCAGCAGCTTGGCAGGAGCGGGAGGAGATACCGGGGAGCTGTTTTTT. It encodes CASSLAGAGGDTGELFF.

To note about this clone: Other DNA sequences in this specimen translate into the identical CDR3. The chain joins TRBV9 to TRBJ2-1, with TRBD2 matching 7 bases. CDR1 is SGDLS and CDR2 is YYNGEE in the germline V gene. The J segment lost 0 bases and the V segment lost 0 bases, leaving 0 bases of the junction unmatched. The CDR3 runs 15 residues. The CDR3 DNA follows: TGTGCCAGCAGCGTAGCGGGAGGCTCCTACAATGAGCAGTTCTTC. Its protein is CASSVAGGSYNEQFF.

This clone was found a few times. The chain has TRBV3-1 (or the pseudogene TRBV3-2) and TRBJ1-4; 9 nucleotides align to TRBD1. Germline CDR1 is LGHDT and CDR2 is YNNKEL (reference sequence). The ends lost 3 bases at V and 3 bases at J; junction bases unmatched: 5. CDR3 length: 16 amino acids. The CDR3 sequence: CASSQGTGIPNEKLFF. CDR3 sequence (DNA): TGTGCCAGCAGCCAGGGGACAGGGATACCTAATGAAAAACTGTTTTTT.

The rearrangement joins TRBV7-9 to TRBJ2-3; TRBD2 aligns across 9 bases. The germline CDR1 and CDR2 sequences are SEHNR and FQNEAQ (reference sequence). This CDR3 is 16 amino acids long. J gave up 1 base and V 7 bases, and 9 bases lay outside the gene matches. CDR3 sequence reads: CASTSGASGGTDTQYF. The DNA of the CDR3 is TGTGCCAGCACCTCCGGGGCTAGCGGGGGCACAGATACGCAGTATTTT.

This chain links TRBV28 with TRBJ1-2, with 7 nucleotides matching TRBD1. The CDR3 loop spans 12 amino acids. J was trimmed by 8 bases and V by 8 bases; bases with no gene match: 8. Per germline, CDR1 MDHEN and CDR2 SYDVKM. This chain's CDR3 is CASGRQGWGYTF. CDR3 bases: TGTGCCAGCGGCAGACAGGGCTGGGGCTACACCTTC.

V and J are TRBV7-2 and TRBJ2-7; the match to TRBD1 covers 8 bases. The trim removed 5 bases at V and 4 bases at J, leaving 7 bases unmatched. CDR3 length: 14 amino acids. The germline gives CDR1 SGHTA, CDR2 FQGNSA. The CDR3 is CASSPRQGRYEQYF. The CDR3 nucleotides are TGTGCCAGCAGCCCCAGACAGGGGCGGTACGAGCAGTACTTC.

The chain combines TRBV5-4 with TRBJ2-1, with TRBD2 identical over 9 bases. The ends lost 4 bases at V and 0 bases at J; junction bases unmatched: 17. The germline V gene encodes CDR1 SGHNT and CDR2 YYREEE (reference sequence). The CDR3 totals 20 residues. The CDR3, as DNA: TGTGCCAGCAGCGGAGTTCCGGGACTAGCTTTACCGAGCTCCTACAATGAGCAGTTCTTC. Amino acids: CASSGVPGLALPSSYNEQFF.

J is TRBJ2-3 and V is TRBV9; 9 bases are shared with TRBD2. The CDR3 covers 16 residues. Per the germline V gene, CDR1 is SGDLS and CDR2 is YYNGEE. V dropped 2 bases and J dropped 7; count of bases not matched to a gene: 11. CDR3 sequence reads: CASSVRPSGITNTQYF. The CDR3 coding sequence is TGTGCCAGCAGCGTGAGGCCTAGCGGGATTACTAATACGCAGTATTTT.

This rearrangement joins TRBV6-5 to TRBJ1-4; D unresolved. This CDR3 comprises 16 residues. V was shortened by 0 bases and J by 7 bases, with 15 bases between the two germline ends. Germline CDR1 is MNHEY and CDR2 is SVGAGI. The CDR3 DNA reads TGTGCCAGCAGTTACTCTCCCCCTTTAATGGCTGAAAAACTGTTTTTT. Its translation is CASSYSPPLMAEKLFF.

The chain recombines TRBV27 with TRBJ1-2, with 8 bases that match TRBD1. V trimming: 5 bases; J trimming: 7 bases; junction bases outside the gene matches: 6. Germline CDR1 reads MNHEY; CDR2 reads SMNVEV (reference sequence). The CDR3 sequence is 13 residues long. The CDR3 is CASSPRTGRGYTF. The DNA of the CDR3 is TGTGCCAGCAGTCCGAGGACAGGGCGTGGCTACACCTTC.

V gene TRBV7-9 combines with J gene TRBJ2-1; 9 bases are a match to TRBD1. CDR1 is SEHNR, CDR2 FQNEAQ, per germline (reference sequence). The CDR3 extends over 15 amino acids. Unmatched junction bases numbered 6, after V lost 3 bases and J lost 6 bases. The DNA of the CDR3 is TGTGCCAGCAGCTTTGCACAGGGGGCGGGCAATGAGCAGTTCTTC. Translating it yields CASSFAQGAGNEQFF.